A single sample gave rise to the 32 T cell receptor beta chains below, sequenced in a study of shared clonotypes between healthy human individuals. Data came from immunoSEQ multiplex PCR; TCRdb stores just in-frame clones and leaves some out. The sample holds around 2.3 million clones, approximately 95% seen once. The sample was naive CD4+ T cells sorted from blood. The subset was: CD45RA+ positively selected. The receptors here all came from a man younger than 35 in good health.

The V call is TRBV7-2, the J call TRBJ2-5; a weak D match, TRBD2 (5 bases). This CDR3 has 14 amino acids. V was pared by 3 bases and J by 7 bases, with 15 bases between. Germline CDR1 reads SGHTA; CDR2 reads FQGNSA. CDR3 protein: CASSFPTTHATQYF. DNA of the CDR3: TGTGCCAGCAGCTTCCCGACTACCCACGCGACCCAGTACTTC.

This clone was counted between two and nine times. The V gene is TRBV13, the J gene TRBJ1-2; D not resolved. V lost 3 bases and J 0 bases, leaving 11 bases between the germline ends. CDR3 size: 15 residues. Germline V gene sequence: CDR1 PRHDT, CDR2 FYEKMQ (reference sequence). Here the CDR3 DNA reads TGTGCCAGCAGCTTTTCCCCGGGCCCTAACTATGGCTACACCTTC. It specifies CASSFSPGPNYGYTF.

The V call is TRBV13, the J call TRBJ2-1, with 11 bases that match TRBD2. Trimming removed 5 bases from V and 4 bases from J; junction bases left unmatched: 10. Germline CDR1 reads PRHDT; CDR2 reads FYEKMQ (reference sequence). The CDR3 extends over 17 amino acids. The CDR3 region is CASSTSLTSGRYNEQFF. In nucleotides, the CDR3 is TGTGCCAGCAGCACCTCTCTAACTAGCGGGAGATACAATGAGCAGTTCTTC.

The rearrangement uses TRBV7-2 and TRBJ1-1; possibly TRBD1 for D (5 bases). V was shortened by 0 bases and J by 5 bases, with 13 bases between the two germline ends. The CDR3 spans 15 residues. The germline V gene encodes CDR1 SGHTA and CDR2 FQGNSA. For the CDR3, the DNA is TGTGCCAGCAGCTTAGCCCAGGGCGGTAGGACTGAAGCTTTCTTT. Translating gives CASSLAQGGRTEAFF.

V usage is TRBV7-2 and J usage is TRBJ2-5; 8 bases line up with TRBD1. The CDR3 has 14 residues. J was trimmed by 1 base and V by 2 bases; bases with no gene match: 0. In germline, CDR1 is SGHTA, CDR2 FQGNSA. For the CDR3, the DNA is TGTGCCAGCAGCTTACAGGGGGCCCAAGAGACCCAGTACTTC. The encoded protein is CASSLQGAQETQYF.

This chain uses TRBV6-6 with TRBJ1-2; 12 bases line up with TRBD1. This CDR3 has 16 residues. Trimming at V came to 5 bases and at J to 6 bases, leaving 10 bases not matched to a gene. The germline CDR1 and CDR2 sequences are MNHNY and SVGAGI (reference sequence). The CDR3 DNA sequence: TGTGCCAGCAGTAACTTCCCCGGGACAGGGGGCGATGGCTACACCTTC. This translates into CASSNFPGTGGDGYTF.

This chain links TRBV30 with TRBJ1-1; D unclear. The CDR3 consists of 14 residues. Trimming took 1 base from V and 3 from J, leaving 12 bases between them. Looked up from germline, CDR1 is GTSNPN and CDR2 is SVGIG (reference sequence). CDR3 protein: CAWSELVGYTEAFF. The CDR3 DNA follows: TGTGCCTGGAGTGAGTTGGTAGGGTACACTGAAGCTTTCTTT.

V is TRBV2 and J is TRBJ2-2; weak D call: TRBD2 (6 bases). CDR3 length: 14 amino acids. V lost 7 bases and J 3 bases, leaving 12 bases between the germline ends. Germline CDR1 SNHLY, CDR2 FYNNEI. CDR3 coding DNA: TGTGCCAGCATCCGGGGGTCGGACACCGGGGAGCTGTTTTTT. Encoded protein: CASIRGSDTGELFF.

The chain employs TRBV5-6 and TRBJ1-2, with a weak D call TRBD1 (5 bases). Germline V gives CDR1 SGHDT, CDR2 YYEEEE. V was pared by 4 bases and J by 4 bases, with 20 bases between. The CDR3 contains 16 residues. For the CDR3, the DNA is TGTGCCAGCAGCACCAGGGCCCCAGGCTGGTCCTATGGCTACACCTTC. Amino acid sequence: CASSTRAPGWSYGYTF.

The chain links TRBV7-9 to TRBJ1-4, with a tentative D call TRBD1 (6 bases). The CDR3 sequence is 15 residues long. Germline assignment: CDR1 SEHNR and CDR2 FQNEAQ (reference sequence). Trimming removed 5 bases at V and 0 bases at J, with 10 bases between. CDR3 residues: CASSKPGATNEKLFF. The CDR3 nucleotides are TGTGCCAGCAGCAAGCCAGGGGCAACTAATGAAAAACTGTTTTTT.

This chain uses TRBV7-9 with TRBJ2-1; 10 bases line up with TRBD2. J was trimmed by 6 bases and V by 2 bases; bases with no gene match: 10. The V gene's germline CDR1 is SEHNR and CDR2 FQNEAQ (reference sequence). CDR3 length equals 17 residues. The CDR3 nucleotides are TGTGCCAGCAGCTTATTACTGACTAGCGGGCCCCCCAATGAGCAGTTCTTC. Translation: CASSLLLTSGPPNEQFF.

The chain combines TRBV5-1 with TRBJ1-1; D gene unclear. V was trimmed by 0 bases and J by 0 bases, leaving 9 bases between them. Germline CDR1 SGHRS, CDR2 YFSETQ. The CDR3 length is 15 residues. CDR3 residues: CASSLAGDLNTEAFF. CDR3 DNA: TGCGCCAGCAGCTTGGCCGGGGATCTGAACACTGAAGCTTTCTTT.

This chain uses TRBV6-5 with TRBJ2-3; D is unresolved. The germline V gene encodes CDR1 MNHEY and CDR2 SVGAGI. CDR3 size: 12 residues. Trimming left V 7 bases short and J 3 bases short, with 8 bases between. CDR3 bases: TGTGCCAGCAAGAAAGGAACAGATACGCAGTATTTT. It specifies CASKKGTDTQYF.

This clone was detected once. The chain combines TRBV30 with TRBJ1-6; D is uncertain. CDR1 and CDR2 from the germline V gene are GTSNPN and SVGIG (reference sequence). Trimming took 1 base from V and 7 from J, leaving 17 bases between them. The length of the CDR3 is 16 residues. The CDR3 region is CAWSASVGPKNSPLHF. Here the CDR3 DNA reads TGTGCCTGGAGTGCCTCTGTCGGGCCAAAGAATTCACCCCTCCACTTT.

As to this clone: Other DNA sequences in the same sample also yield this CDR3. The rearrangement joins TRBV5-1 to TRBJ1-2, with 7 bases matching TRBD1. The V and J ends lost 3 bases and 2 bases, in that order; junction bases with no gene match: 1. The CDR3 covers 13 residues. Germline CDR1 and CDR2: SGHRS and YFSETQ. CDR3 loop: CASSSGQNYGYTF. CDR3 nucleotides: TGCGCCAGCAGCTCGGGACAGAACTATGGCTACACCTTC.

A note on this clone: This sample includes further DNA sequences coding for the same CDR3. The CDR3 loop reads CASGREKLFF. Here the CDR3 DNA reads TGTGCCAGCGGACGGGAAAAACTGTTTTTT. The rearrangement uses TRBV6-5 and TRBJ1-4; D gene ambiguous. Germline values: CDR1 MNHEY, CDR2 SVGAGI. The CDR3 sequence is 10 residues long. V lost 8 bases and J 8 bases, leaving 6 bases between the germline ends.

The chain has TRBV5-5 and TRBJ1-1; tentatively, D is TRBD1 (5 bases). The CDR3 length is 15 residues. Germline V gene data show CDR1 as SGHKS and CDR2 as YYEKEE (reference sequence). The V end lost 3 bases, the J end lost 0 bases, and 12 bases lay between the germline ends. The CDR3 loop reads CASSWQTEVNTEAFF. CDR3 DNA sequence: TGTGCCAGCAGCTGGCAGACAGAGGTGAACACTGAAGCTTTCTTT.

This chain joins TRBV19 and TRBJ1-5; 12 bases are a match to TRBD1. Unmatched junction bases numbered 10, after V lost 3 bases and J lost 1 base. This CDR3 is built from 19 residues. Germline V gene lookup returns CDR1 LNHDA and CDR2 SQIVND (reference sequence). The DNA for the CDR3 is TGTGCCAGTAGTATCCAAGCCGGGACAGGGGGCGCGAGCAATCAGCCCCAGCATTTT. Protein: CASSIQAGTGGASNQPQHF. Full variable domain (rest looked up from reference TRBV19 and TRBJ1-5): DGGITQSPKYLFRKEGQNVTLSCEQNLNHDAMYWYRQDPGQGLRLIYYSQIVNDFQKGDIAEGYSVSREKKESFPLTVTSAQKNPTAFYLCASSIQAGTGGASNQPQHFGDGTRLSIL.

V and J are TRBV19 and TRBJ1-5, with 9 bases identical to TRBD1. With V trimmed by 5 bases and J by 0 bases, 8 bases remained unmatched. Germline CDR1 and CDR2: LNHDA and SQIVND (reference sequence). This CDR3 region has 17 residues. The CDR3: CASSEGRDRDSNQPQHF. CDR3 coding DNA: TGTGCCAGTAGTGAGGGCCGGGACAGGGATAGCAATCAGCCCCAGCATTTT.

V gene TRBV6-1 combines with J gene TRBJ2-2; D is possibly TRBD2 (6 bases). Per germline, CDR1 MNHNS and CDR2 SASEGT. The CDR3 spans 14 residues. Here the CDR3 DNA reads TGTGCGAGCGGGCTTGGCGGTATCACCGGGGAGCTGTTTTTT. Protein product: CASGLGGITGELFF.

V and J are TRBV13 and TRBJ2-4; weak D call: TRBD2 (7 bases). Trimming shortened V by 5 bases and J by 7 bases, and 18 bases separated the two germline ends. Per germline, CDR1 PRHDT and CDR2 FYEKMQ (reference sequence). The CDR3 has 15 amino acids. The CDR3 DNA reads TGTGCCAGCAGCCCCTTGGGGGGGGGCTGGAACATTCAGTACTTC. It codes for CASSPLGGGWNIQYF.

Concerning this clone itself: Distinct nucleotide sequences in the sample also encode this CDR3. CDR3 in DNA: TGTGCCAGCAGCTTTACAGGGGGCTCCTACGAGCAGTACTTC. Translating gives CASSFTGGSYEQYF. The chain links TRBV7-9 to TRBJ2-7; 8 bases match TRBD1. The V gene end was trimmed by 3 bases and the J gene end by 0 bases; junction bases not matched to a gene: 1. Germline CDR1 reads SEHNR; CDR2 reads FQNEAQ (reference sequence). The CDR3 covers 14 residues.

The V gene is TRBV13, the J gene TRBJ2-1, with D perhaps matching TRBD1 or TRBD2 (6 bases each). The germline gives CDR1 PRHDT, CDR2 FYEKMQ (reference sequence). The CDR3 sequence is 17 residues long. V lost 4 bases to trimming and J lost 6 bases, with 22 bases between them. The CDR3 protein is CASSSLGWGANSNEQFF. Here the CDR3 DNA reads TGTGCCAGCAGCTCCTTAGGGTGGGGGGCGAATTCCAATGAGCAGTTCTTC. Combining the CDR3 with reference TRBV13 and TRBJ2-1 gives the whole variable domain AAGVIQSPRHLIKEKRETATLKCYPIPRHDTVYWYQQGPGQDPQFLISFYEKMQSDKGSIPDRFSAQQFSDYHSELNMSSLELGDSALYFCASSSLGWGANSNEQFFGPGTRLTVL.

This clone appeared a few times. The chain carries TRBV10-3 and TRBJ2-4, with 9 bases aligning to TRBD1. Trimming at V came to 8 bases and at J to 3 bases, leaving 8 bases not matched to a gene. The CDR3 length is 15 residues. Per germline, CDR1 ENHRY and CDR2 SYGVKD. CDR3 sequence (DNA): TGTGCCATCTCTCGGGGACAGGGTGACAAAAACATTCAGTACTTC. Translation: CAISRGQGDKNIQYF.

The chain has TRBV9 and TRBJ2-5; 10 nucleotides line up with TRBD2. The ends lost 4 bases at V and 2 bases at J; junction bases unmatched: 8. Looked up from germline, CDR1 is SGDLS and CDR2 is YYNGEE. The CDR3 runs 16 residues. DNA of the CDR3: TGTGCCAGCAGCCCAGGACTAGCGGCCTTACAAGAGACCCAGTACTTC. This codes for CASSPGLAALQETQYF.

This rearrangement joins TRBV18 to TRBJ1-1; perhaps TRBD1 as D (5 bases). Germline V gene sequence: CDR1 KGHSH, CDR2 LQKENI. The CDR3 runs 15 residues. V was clipped by 6 bases and J by 0 bases, with 14 bases between them. CDR3 sequence (DNA): TGTGCCAGCTCGTTAACAGGAGCGATGAACACTGAAGCTTTCTTT. It specifies CASSLTGAMNTEAFF.

The rearrangement uses TRBV6-5 and TRBJ2-7, with 7 bases that match TRBD2. The CDR3 is 15 amino acids. The junction had 6 bases not matched to a gene; V was cut back by 2 bases and J by 2 bases. The germline gives CDR1 MNHEY, CDR2 SVGAGI. CDR3 nucleotide sequence: TGTGCCAGCAGTTACAGCGGGGATGGAACCTACGAGCAGTACTTC. Its protein product is CASSYSGDGTYEQYF.

This chain joins TRBV6-6 and TRBJ2-7; TRBD1 matches at 7 bases. CDR3 length: 13 residues. Germline V lookup: CDR1 MNHNY, CDR2 SVGAGI (reference sequence). Unmatched junction bases numbered 8, after V lost 5 bases and J lost 7 bases. CDR3 sequence (DNA): TGTGCCAGCAGTAACAGGGGAACGGGTGAGCAGTACTTC. Its translation is CASSNRGTGEQYF.

The rearrangement joins TRBV5-1 to TRBJ1-1, with D unresolved. Germline V gives CDR1 SGHRS, CDR2 YFSETQ. CDR3 size: 14 residues. The V and J ends lost 0 bases and 1 base respectively, with 7 bases between them. The CDR3 loop reads CASSLAVRNTEAFF. The CDR3, as DNA: TGCGCCAGCAGCTTGGCCGTCAGGAACACTGAAGCTTTCTTT.

The rearrangement uses TRBV28 and TRBJ2-6; D could derive from TRBD1 or TRBD2 (5 bases each). Trimming left V 5 bases short and J 11 bases short, with 19 bases between. The CDR3 runs to 15 residues. CDR1 is MDHEN and CDR2 is SYDVKM in the germline V gene. As DNA, the CDR3 is TGTGCCAGCAGTATATATACCGGGACCGGCGACGTCCTGACTTTC. Its protein product is CASSIYTGTGDVLTF.

V and J are TRBV6-6 and TRBJ2-2; tentative D call: TRBD2 (6 bases). V was trimmed by 2 bases and J by 9 bases, leaving 7 bases between them. This CDR3 has 12 residues. Germline CDR1 MNHNY, CDR2 SVGAGI (reference sequence). The CDR3 DNA reads as TGTGCCAGCAGTTACGGGGGGAGGGAGCTGTTTTTT. Protein product: CASSYGGRELFF.

The V gene is TRBV30, the J gene TRBJ1-2, with unresolved D. V was cut by 4 bases and J by 2 bases, with 11 bases left in between. CDR1 is GTSNPN and CDR2 is SVGIG in the germline V gene (reference sequence). This CDR3 region has 13 residues. The CDR3 protein is CAWNLGGNYGYTF. The CDR3 nucleotides read TGTGCCTGGAACCTTGGCGGAAACTATGGCTACACCTTC.